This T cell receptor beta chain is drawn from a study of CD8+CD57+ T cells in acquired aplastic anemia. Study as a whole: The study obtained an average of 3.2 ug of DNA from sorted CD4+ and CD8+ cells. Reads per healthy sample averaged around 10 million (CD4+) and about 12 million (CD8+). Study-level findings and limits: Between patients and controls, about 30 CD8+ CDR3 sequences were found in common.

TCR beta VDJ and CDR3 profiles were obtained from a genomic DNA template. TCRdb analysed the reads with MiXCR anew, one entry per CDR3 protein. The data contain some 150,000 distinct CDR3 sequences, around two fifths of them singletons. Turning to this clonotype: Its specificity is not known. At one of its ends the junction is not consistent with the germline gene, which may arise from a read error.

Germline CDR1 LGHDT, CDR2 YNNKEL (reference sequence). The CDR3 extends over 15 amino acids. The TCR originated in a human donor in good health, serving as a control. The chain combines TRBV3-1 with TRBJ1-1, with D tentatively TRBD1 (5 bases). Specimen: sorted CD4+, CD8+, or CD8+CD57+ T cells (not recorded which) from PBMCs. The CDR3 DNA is TGTGCCTGCAGCCAAGATTTTCAAGCAGGCCCAGGGGCTTTCTTT. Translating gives CACSQDFQAGPGAFF.